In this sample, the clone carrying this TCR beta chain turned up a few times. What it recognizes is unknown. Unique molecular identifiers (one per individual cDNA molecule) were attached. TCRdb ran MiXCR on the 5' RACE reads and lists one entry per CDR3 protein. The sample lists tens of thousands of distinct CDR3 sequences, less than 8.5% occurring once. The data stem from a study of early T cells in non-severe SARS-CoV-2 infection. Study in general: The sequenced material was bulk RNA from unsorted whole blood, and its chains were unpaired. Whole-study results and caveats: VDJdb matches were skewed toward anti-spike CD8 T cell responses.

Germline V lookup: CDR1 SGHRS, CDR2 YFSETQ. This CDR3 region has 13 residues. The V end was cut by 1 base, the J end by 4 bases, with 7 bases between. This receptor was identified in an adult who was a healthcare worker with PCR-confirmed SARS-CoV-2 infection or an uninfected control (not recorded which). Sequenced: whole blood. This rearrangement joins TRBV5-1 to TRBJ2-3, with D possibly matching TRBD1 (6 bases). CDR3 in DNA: TGCGCCAGCAGCTTGTACAGGGCAGATACGCAGTATTTT. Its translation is CASSLYRADTQYF.